Presented here are 29 T cell receptor beta chains from one specimen sequenced in a study of T cell repertoires in cytomegalovirus infection. These receptors are not linked to any known antigen. Via MiXCR, TCRdb re-called the reads, giving one row per CDR3 protein. The table lists about 480,000 distinct CDR3 sequences, 33% of them singletons, with 15% to 20% in the top ten. Specimen: cultured PBMCs, collected from culture after CMV antigen stimulation. The receptors here all came from a human donor in good health (CMV status not recorded). Some clones in this sample may be carry-over from other donors' samples.

Note on this clonotype: Sequence at one end of the junction differs from germline and may be a read error. The rearrangement links TRBV7-6 to TRBJ2-5; 12 bases are shared with TRBD2. The CDR3 runs to 15 residues. CDR1 SGHVS and CDR2 FNYEAQ come from the germline V gene. As DNA, the CDR3 is TGTGCTAGCAGCTCCATGGGACTAGCGGGAGAGACCCAGTACTTC. Its translation is CASSSMGLAGETQYF.

The chain links TRBV11-3 to TRBJ2-1, with D perhaps TRBD1 (5 bases). Trimming cost V 7 bases and J 6 bases, with 13 bases left between them. This CDR3 has 13 residues. Germline V gene sequence: CDR1 SGHNT, CDR2 YENEEA. The CDR3 spells CASMGNQGNEQFF. The CDR3 region has the DNA TGTGCCAGCATGGGCAATCAGGGCAATGAGCAGTTCTTC. The whole variable domain, remainder taken from reference TRBV11-3 and TRBJ2-1, is EAGVVQSPRYKIIEKKQPVAFWCNPISGHNTLYWYLQNLGQGPELLIRYENEEAVDDSQLPKDRFSAERLKGVDSTLKIQPAELGDSAVYLCASMGNQGNEQFFGPGTRLTVL.

The CDR3 region has the DNA TGTGCCAGCAGTGCTTGGACAGGGCCCATTAACCTTGGCAATGAGCAGTTCTTC. Translation gives CASSAWTGPINLGNEQFF. The V and J genes are TRBV6-2 or TRBV6-3 and TRBJ2-1, with 8 bases fitting TRBD1. V was pared by 5 bases and J by 6 bases, with 18 bases of the junction left unmatched. Germline CDR1 is MNHEY and CDR2 is SVGEGT. The CDR3 totals 18 residues.

V is TRBV7-2 and J is TRBJ2-7; 9 bases are shared with TRBD2. Germline V gene sequence: CDR1 SGHTA, CDR2 FQGNSA. J lost 3 bases, V lost 1 base, and 4 bases had no gene match. There are 15 residues in the CDR3. DNA for the CDR3: TGTGCCAGCAGCTTAGTTTCTAGCGGGGACTACGAGCAGTACGTC. It specifies CASSLVSSGDYEQYV.

The chain recombines TRBV6-2 or TRBV6-3 with TRBJ2-7; TRBD2 matches at 8 bases. V dropped 7 bases and J dropped 0; count of bases not matched to a gene: 8. The CDR3 loop spans 15 amino acids. Germline V gives CDR1 MNHEY, CDR2 SVGEGT. The CDR3 sequence: CASTAGLAGSYEQYF. CDR3 sequence (DNA): TGTGCCAGCACCGCTGGGCTAGCGGGCTCCTACGAGCAGTACTTC.

The CDR3 sequence: CAISEAGTSEQYV. DNA of the CDR3: TGTGCCATCAGTGAGGCAGGGACAAGCGAGCAGTACGTC. The chain links TRBV10-3 to TRBJ2-7; a weak D match, TRBD1 (6 bases). This CDR3 is 13 amino acids long. Trimming took off 2 bases at V and 6 bases at J, with 11 bases between the two ends. Per germline, CDR1 ENHRY and CDR2 SYGVKD.

The chain joins TRBV10-3 to TRBJ2-2; D unresolved. Germline CDR1 ENHRY, CDR2 SYGVKD. With 3 bases removed from V and 0 bases from J, the gap between germline ends came to 8 bases. This CDR3 contains 15 residues. The CDR3 here is CAISERPANTGELFF. The DNA of the CDR3 is TGTGCCATCAGTGAAAGGCCGGCGAACACCGGGGAGCTGTTTTTT.

V and J are TRBV25-1 and TRBJ1-5; the D is unclear. CDR3 length: 16 residues. Germline CDR1 MGHDK, CDR2 SYGVNS. V dropped 0 bases and J dropped 3 bases, with 12 bases sitting between them. DNA for the CDR3: TGTGCCAGCAGTGAATACGGAGCCGAACCCAATCAGCCCCAGCATTTT. It translates to CASSEYGAEPNQPQHF.

This clonotype was observed a single time. The rearrangement joins TRBV11-2 to TRBJ1-5; unclear D gene. The germline CDR1 and CDR2 sequences are SGHAT and FQNNGV. Trimming cost V 5 bases and J 2 bases, with 13 bases left between them. The CDR3 sequence is 15 residues long. The CDR3 protein is CASSRGVLGNQPQHF. Here the CDR3 DNA reads TGTGCCAGCAGCCGCGGGGTTTTAGGCAATCAGCCCCAGCATTTT.

V gene TRBV29-1 combines with J gene TRBJ2-5; 15 bases fit TRBD2. Germline values: CDR1 SQVTM, CDR2 ANQGSEA. V lost 7 bases and J lost 5; bases outside the gene matches: 2. The length of the CDR3 is 13 residues. The CDR3, as DNA: TGCAGCGCCGGGACTAGCGGGAGGGAGACCCAGTACTTC. It translates to CSAGTSGRETQYF.

This chain links TRBV7-9 with TRBJ2-2, with D unclear. V was cut by 8 bases and J by 4 bases, with 11 bases left in between. This CDR3 is built from 13 residues. Germline CDR1 is SEHNR and CDR2 is FQNEAQ (reference sequence). The CDR3 reads CASYSVVTGELFF. DNA of the CDR3: TGTGCCAGCTACTCAGTTGTCACCGGGGAGCTGTTTTTT.

This clonotype was seen a few times. The V gene is TRBV12-3 or TRBV12-4, the J gene TRBJ2-7; tentatively, D is TRBD2 (5 bases). The CDR3 is made up of 12 amino acids. Trimming shortened V by 6 bases and J by 6 bases, and 12 bases separated the two germline ends. The CDR3 DNA sequence: TGTGCCAGCAGCGTCGGGAAAGCCGAGCAGTACTTC. Protein product: CASSVGKAEQYF.

The chain couples TRBV28 to TRBJ2-1; D might be TRBD1 (7 bases). The CDR3 runs to 16 residues. V was cut by 5 bases and J by 6 bases, with 20 bases left in between. Germline V CDR1 and CDR2: MDHEN, SYDVKM. This CDR3 reads CASSPKPAGGINEQFF. The CDR3 nucleotides read TGTGCCAGCAGTCCTAAACCCGCAGGGGGGATCAATGAGCAGTTCTTC.

The gene calls are TRBV6-5 and TRBJ2-7; 10 bases are shared with TRBD1. CDR1 and CDR2 (germline): MNHEY, SVGAGI. Trimming cost V 5 bases and J 4 bases; bases outside gene matches: 8. There are 15 residues in the CDR3. The CDR3 here is CASSPAGQGNYEQYF. The CDR3 DNA reads TGTGCCAGCAGTCCAGCGGGACAGGGGAATTACGAGCAGTACTTC.

This clonotype came up many times. The rearrangement joins TRBV12-3 or TRBV12-4 to TRBJ2-5, with D tentatively TRBD1 (5 bases). The CDR3 totals 14 residues. Trimming stripped 3 bases from V and 5 bases from J, with 13 bases between. This CDR3 reads CASSFQQGSETQYF. The CDR3, as DNA: TGTGCCAGCAGTTTCCAGCAGGGTTCGGAGACCCAGTACTTC.

This clonotype occurred a few times. This sequence joins TRBV19 and TRBJ2-7; 7 bases are shared with TRBD1. Germline CDR1 and CDR2: LNHDA and SQIVND (reference sequence). The length of the CDR3 is 13 residues. Trimming cost V 2 bases and J 2 bases; bases outside gene matches: 0. CDR3 amino acids: CASSIRGPYEQYF. The CDR3 DNA is TGTGCCAGTAGTATAAGGGGGCCCTACGAGCAGTACTTC. The full variable domain, with the rest looked up from reference TRBV19 and TRBJ2-7, is DGGITQSPKYLFRKEGQNVTLSCEQNLNHDAMYWYRQDPGQGLRLIYYSQIVNDFQKGDIAEGYSVSREKKESFPLTVTSAQKNPTAFYLCASSIRGPYEQYFGPGTRLTVT.

The chain is built from TRBV10-3 and TRBJ1-3; D gene uncertain. The CDR3 runs 16 residues. Between the trimmed V and J ends, which lost 2 bases and 5 bases, there was a span of 16 bases. Germline CDR1 and CDR2: ENHRY and SYGVKD. The CDR3 DNA reads TGTGCCATCAGTGAGGAGCCCCCCGGGTCAAGAAACACCATATATTTT. The encoded protein is CAISEEPPGSRNTIYF.

This clonotype was observed a handful of times. The chain employs TRBV6-1 and TRBJ2-5; the D gene is possibly TRBD2 (6 bases). Per germline, CDR1 MNHNS and CDR2 SASEGT. The V and J ends lost 5 bases and 4 bases respectively, with 14 bases between them. The CDR3 loop spans 14 amino acids. CDR3 DNA: TGTGCCAGCAGTTACAATTTGGGGGGAGAGACCCAGTACTTC. Its protein product is CASSYNLGGETQYF.

Only a few counts were recorded for this clonotype. The CDR3 region is CATSDLQDGYNEQFF. The DNA for the CDR3 is TGTGCCACCAGTGATTTACAAGACGGTTACAATGAGCAGTTCTTC. The rearrangement links TRBV24-1 to TRBJ2-1, with unresolved D. Germline CDR1 reads KGHDR; CDR2 reads SFDVKD. This CDR3 has 15 residues. Trimming took 1 base from V and 4 from J, leaving 10 bases between them.

The chain is built from TRBV7-2 and TRBJ2-7; 7 bases line up with TRBD2. The CDR3 contains 14 residues. Germline V gives CDR1 SGHTA, CDR2 FQGNSA. The V gene end was trimmed by 5 bases and the J gene end by 7 bases; junction bases not matched to a gene: 11. CDR3: CASSTGTTVAEQYF. The CDR3 region has the DNA TGTGCCAGCAGCACCGGGACTACCGTCGCGGAGCAGTACTTC. Full variable domain (rest looked up from reference TRBV7-2 and TRBJ2-7): GAGVSQSPSNKVTEKGKDVELRCDPISGHTALYWYRQSLGQGLEFLIYFQGNSAPDKSGLPSDRFSAERTGGSVSTLTIQRTQQEDSAVYLCASSTGTTVAEQYFGPGTRLTVT.

The chain couples TRBV11-3 to TRBJ2-3; D is undetermined. This CDR3 has 17 amino acids. The germline CDR1 and CDR2 sequences are SGHNT and YENEEA. The V end lost 2 bases, the J end lost 0 bases, and 15 bases lay between the germline ends. CDR3 protein: CASSLTLIPPSTDTQYF. CDR3 DNA sequence: TGTGCCAGCAGCTTAACCCTAATACCACCTAGCACAGATACGCAGTATTTT.

This rearrangement joins TRBV7-6 to TRBJ1-1, with D hard to call. The germline V gene encodes CDR1 SGHVS and CDR2 FNYEAQ. The V end was cut by 1 base, the J end by 6 bases, with 3 bases between. The length of the CDR3 is 11 residues. The CDR3 nucleotides read TGTGCCAGCAGCTTAGGGTCTGAAGCTTTCTTT. It specifies CASSLGSEAFF.

The DNA of the CDR3 is TGCGCCAGCAGCCCCTCGGGAGGACAGGGGGCCGCGGGCACTGAAGCTTTCTTT. Protein sequence: CASSPSGGQGAAGTEAFF. The V call is TRBV4-1, the J call TRBJ1-1, with 11 positions matching TRBD1. In germline, CDR1 is MGHRA, CDR2 YSYEKL. J lost 4 bases, V lost 4 bases, and 14 bases had no gene match. The CDR3 is 18 amino acids.

This clonotype was counted only a few times. J is TRBJ2-7 and V is TRBV15; 8 bases map to TRBD1. The junction had 6 bases not matched to a gene; V was cut back by 6 bases and J by 2 bases. In germline, CDR1 is LNHNV, CDR2 YYDKDF (reference sequence). The CDR3 is made up of 14 amino acids. The CDR3 nucleotides are TGTGCCACCAGTACCGGGACAGGCCCCTACGAGCAGTACTTC. As protein: CATSTGTGPYEQYF.

A few counts support this clonotype. The CDR3 region is CASSSGAIKWAGYTF. CDR3 DNA: TGTGCCAGCAGCTCGGGTGCCATAAAATGGGCAGGCTACACCTTC. V gene TRBV7-2 combines with J gene TRBJ1-2, with unresolved D. The germline V and J ends were trimmed by 4 bases and 8 bases, with 20 bases remaining between them. Per germline, CDR1 SGHTA and CDR2 FQGNSA. The CDR3 extends over 15 amino acids.

This clonotype was counted only a few times. The V call is TRBV7-2, the J call TRBJ2-5; TRBD2 aligns across 12 bases. V lost 4 bases to trimming and J lost 5 bases; unmatched junction nucleotides: 8. Germline V gene lookup returns CDR1 SGHTA and CDR2 FQGNSA. The CDR3 consists of 16 residues. The chain's CDR3 is CASSSPLAGGWETQYF. The CDR3 nucleotides are TGTGCCAGCAGCTCCCCTCTAGCGGGAGGGTGGGAGACCCAGTACTTC.

This clonotype was seen more than once but under ten times. The genes are TRBV24-1 and TRBJ1-5, with D perhaps TRBD1 (5 bases). The CDR3 sequence is 18 residues long. Germline CDR1 is KGHDR and CDR2 is SFDVKD. V lost 9 bases to trimming and J lost 2 bases, with 25 bases between them. CDR3 bases: TGTGCCACCGCATCCGGGGCAGGAGGAGGAATGGGCAATCAGCCCCAGCATTTT. Amino acids: CATASGAGGGMGNQPQHF.

In its sample, this clonotype was seen a few times. V and J are TRBV9 and TRBJ2-7; 7 bases map to TRBD2. V lost 2 bases, J lost 6 bases, and 11 bases stayed unmatched. Germline V gene data show CDR1 as SGDLS and CDR2 as YYNGEE. The CDR3 has 15 residues. In DNA form, the CDR3 reads TGTGCCAGCAGCGTCCAGGCCCTAGGCGGGGGCGAGCAGTACTTC. Translated, it gives CASSVQALGGGEQYF.

In this sample, this clonotype turned up a few times. This sequence joins TRBV27 and TRBJ1-4, with 7 bases identical to TRBD1. The CDR3 is made up of 18 amino acids. V shed 4 bases and J 0 bases; nucleotides not matched to a gene: 11. The germline V gene encodes CDR1 MNHEY and CDR2 SMNVEV (reference sequence). The CDR3 nucleotides read TGTGCCAGCAGTTCGACCCTCGGGACAGCTTCAACTAATGAAAAACTGTTTTTT. Translated: CASSSTLGTASTNEKLFF.